These 3 T cell receptor beta chains were sequenced from one sample in a study of T cells in Graves' hyperthyroidism and ophthalmopathy. There were TCR beta CDR3 regions amplified from RNA transcripts. HTBI primers drove first-round RT-PCR of the TCR CDR3. MiXCR was run by TCRdb on the multiplex PCR reads, yielding one entry per CDR3 protein. The repertoire consists of 500,000 to 800,000 distinct CDR3 sequences, with approximately 15% occurring once and the leading ten covering around 12%. Sample: blood. The receptors originated from a woman in her forties or fifties with Graves' ophthalmopathy.

A single count supports this clonotype. The chain links TRBV11-2 to TRBJ2-3; 10 nucleotides agree with TRBD2. Looked up from germline, CDR1 is SGHAT and CDR2 is FQNNGV. The CDR3 covers 15 residues. Unmatched junction bases numbered 8, after V lost 6 bases and J lost 5 bases. CDR3 nucleotide sequence: TGTGCCAGCAGGCCTAGCGGGAGCGGTGGAGATACGCAGTATTTT. It encodes CASRPSGSGGDTQYF.

The sample holds many counts of this clonotype. This sequence joins TRBV7-2 and TRBJ2-2, with D perhaps matching TRBD2 (6 bases). Germline assignment: CDR1 SGHTA and CDR2 FQGNSA. Trimming left V 1 base short and J 4 bases short, with 10 bases between. This CDR3 contains 15 residues. Here the CDR3 DNA reads TGTGCCAGCAGCTTAGTGGCGGGACTCACCGGGGAGCTGTTTTTT. This sequence encodes CASSLVAGLTGELFF.

Only a few counts were recorded for this clonotype. The rearrangement uses TRBV7-9 and TRBJ2-2, with D possibly TRBD2 on 7 matching bases. The CDR3 runs 17 residues. Germline V gene sequence: CDR1 SEHNR, CDR2 FQNEAQ (reference sequence). V lost 5 bases to trimming and J lost 2 bases, with 18 bases between them. The CDR3 loop is CASSRGGGSSNTGELFF. CDR3 nucleotides: TGTGCCAGCAGCCGGGGAGGGGGTTCCTCAAACACCGGGGAGCTGTTTTTT.